This T cell receptor beta chain was identified during a study of blood T cell repertoires in COVID-19. Study-wide background: Both acute and convalescent COVID-19 samples were obtained from the United States, Italy and Spain. Sources were T cells, B-cell-depleted T cells, or PBMCs; the material itself was cDNA or gDNA.

CDR1 and CDR2 (germline): MDHEN, SYDVKM. V dropped 4 bases and J dropped 6; count of bases not matched to a gene: 9. This CDR3 region has 15 residues. Original data processing: Estimation of nucleated cell counts relied on the amplification of reference gene primers. Here immunoSEQ multiplex PCR was the method, and the copy in TCRdb shows in-frame clones only, minus some. The DNA was the basis for D and trimming; V, J and clone size are from that table. Of fewer than 55,000 clones in the sample, 88% were seen once. The chain joins TRBV28 to TRBJ1-1; TRBD1 matches at 9 bases. The TCR was taken from a man in his fifties with active COVID-19. The sequenced material came from peripheral blood. CDR3 coding DNA: TGTGCCAGCAGTTCCACTGGGACAGGGAGGGCTGAAGCTTTCTTT. Protein: CASSSTGTGRAEAFF.